This T cell receptor (beta chain) was identified during a study of blood T cell repertoires in COVID-19. CDR1 is SGHRS and CDR2 is YFSETQ in the germline V gene. This CDR3 has 15 amino acids. V gave up 0 bases and J gave up 3 bases, with 10 bases separating them. Per the original methods: Reference gene primer amplification gave estimated nucleated cell counts. Assay used: immunoSEQ multiplex PCR; TCRdb lists only in-frame clones, some missing. D and trimming were read from the DNA, whereas the V and J calls and clone size are those reported in that table. The sample yields a few hundred thousand clones, over 75% seen once. In this sample, this clone turned up a few times.

This chain links TRBV5-1 with TRBJ1-5; D might be TRBD1 (5 bases). Sequencing used peripheral blood. The clonotype comes from a woman in her 70s with acute or convalescent COVID-19. The DNA of the CDR3 is TGCGCCAGCAGCTTGGAAGGACAACCCAATCAGCCCCAGCATTTT. Amino acids: CASSLEGQPNQPQHF.